This T cell receptor (beta chain) is drawn from a study of cytomegalovirus exposure and HLA in healthy donors. The PCR contained 60 Vbeta and 13 Jbeta primers. Assay used: immunoSEQ multiplex PCR; TCRdb lists only in-frame clones, some missing. The sample has about 170,000 clones, around 73% seen once. V gave up 4 bases and J gave up 12 bases, with 23 bases separating them. The CDR3 is made up of 14 amino acids. The germline V gene encodes CDR1 SGHDT and CDR2 YYEEEE. The sequence derives from a woman aged 18-29 years in good health and CMV-seropositive. Sequencing input: PBMCs. The rearrangement joins TRBV5-6 to TRBJ2-7; D is undetermined. DNA of the CDR3: TGTGCCAGCAGCACTATCTTAGGTTCGGCCGTCCGGTACTTC. It yields the protein CASSTILGSAVRYF.